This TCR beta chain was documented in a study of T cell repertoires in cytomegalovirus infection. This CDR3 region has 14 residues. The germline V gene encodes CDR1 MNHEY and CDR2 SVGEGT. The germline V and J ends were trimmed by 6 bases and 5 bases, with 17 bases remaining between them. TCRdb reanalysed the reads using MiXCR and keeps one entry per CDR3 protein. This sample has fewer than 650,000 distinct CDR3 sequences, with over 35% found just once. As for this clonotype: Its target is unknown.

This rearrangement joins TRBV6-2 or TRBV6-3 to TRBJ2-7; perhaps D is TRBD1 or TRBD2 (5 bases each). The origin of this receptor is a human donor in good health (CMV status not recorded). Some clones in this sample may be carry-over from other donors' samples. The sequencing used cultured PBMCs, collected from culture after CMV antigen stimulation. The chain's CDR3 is CASSRRGDVDEQYF. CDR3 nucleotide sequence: TGTGCCAGCAGCCGCCGAGGGGATGTAGACGAGCAGTACTTC.